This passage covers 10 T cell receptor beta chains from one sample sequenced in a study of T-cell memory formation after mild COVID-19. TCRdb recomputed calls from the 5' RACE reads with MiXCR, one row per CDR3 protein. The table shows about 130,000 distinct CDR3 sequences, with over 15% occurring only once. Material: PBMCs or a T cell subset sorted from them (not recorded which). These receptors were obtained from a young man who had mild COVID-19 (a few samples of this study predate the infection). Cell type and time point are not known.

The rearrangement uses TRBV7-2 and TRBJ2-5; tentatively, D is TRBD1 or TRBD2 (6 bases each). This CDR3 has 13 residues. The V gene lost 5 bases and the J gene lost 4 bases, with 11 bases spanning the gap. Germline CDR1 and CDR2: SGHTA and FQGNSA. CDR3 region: CASSGGGTETQYF. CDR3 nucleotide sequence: TGTGCCAGCAGCGGGGGCGGGACAGAGACCCAGTACTTC.

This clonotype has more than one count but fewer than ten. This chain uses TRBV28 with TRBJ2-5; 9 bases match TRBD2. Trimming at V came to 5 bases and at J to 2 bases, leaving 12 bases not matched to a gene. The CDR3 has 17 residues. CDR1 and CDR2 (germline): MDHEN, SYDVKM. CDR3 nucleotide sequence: TGTGCCAGCAGTCCTCTACCACAGCGGGGGGCACAAGAGACCCAGTACTTC. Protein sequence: CASSPLPQRGAQETQYF.

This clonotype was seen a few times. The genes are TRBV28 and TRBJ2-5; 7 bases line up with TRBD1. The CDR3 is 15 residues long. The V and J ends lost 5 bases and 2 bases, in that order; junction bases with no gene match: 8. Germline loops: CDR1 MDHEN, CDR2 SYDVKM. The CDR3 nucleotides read TGTGCCAGCAGTGGGTCAGACAGGGCTCAAGAGACCCAGTACTTC. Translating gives CASSGSDRAQETQYF.

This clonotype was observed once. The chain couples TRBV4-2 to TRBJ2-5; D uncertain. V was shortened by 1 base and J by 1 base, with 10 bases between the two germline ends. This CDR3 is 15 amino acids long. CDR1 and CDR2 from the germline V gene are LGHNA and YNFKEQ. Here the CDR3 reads CASSQGYSLQETQYF. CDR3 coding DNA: TGTGCCAGCAGCCAAGGTTACAGCCTCCAAGAGACCCAGTACTTC.

The CDR3 sequence: CASSETRNSPLHF. CDR3 nucleotide sequence: TGTGCCAGCAGTGAAACACGAAATTCACCCCTCCACTTT. The chain has TRBV25-1 and TRBJ1-6; D is unclear. CDR1 and CDR2 from the germline V gene are MGHDK and SYGVNS. CDR3 length: 13 residues. V lost 2 bases to trimming and J lost 7 bases, with 6 bases between them. Drawing the rest from reference TRBV25-1 and TRBJ1-6, the complete variable domain is EADIYQTPRYLVIGTGKKITLECSQTMGHDKMYWYQQDPGMELHLIHYSYGVNSTEKGDLSSESTVSRIRTEHFPLTLESARPSHTSQYLCASSETRNSPLHFGNGTRLTVT.

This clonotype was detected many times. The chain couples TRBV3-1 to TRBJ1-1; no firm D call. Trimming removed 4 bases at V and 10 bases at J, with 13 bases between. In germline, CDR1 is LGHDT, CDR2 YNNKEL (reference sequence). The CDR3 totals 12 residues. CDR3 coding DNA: TGTGCCAGCAGCCCTCAAGGCCATGGAGCTTTCTTT. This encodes CASSPQGHGAFF.

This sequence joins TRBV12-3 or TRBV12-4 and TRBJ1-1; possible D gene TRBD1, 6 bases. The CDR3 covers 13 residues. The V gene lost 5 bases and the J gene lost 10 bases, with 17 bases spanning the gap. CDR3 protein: CASSRDIGVVAFF. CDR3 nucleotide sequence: TGTGCCAGCAGTCGGGACATAGGAGTAGTAGCTTTCTTT.

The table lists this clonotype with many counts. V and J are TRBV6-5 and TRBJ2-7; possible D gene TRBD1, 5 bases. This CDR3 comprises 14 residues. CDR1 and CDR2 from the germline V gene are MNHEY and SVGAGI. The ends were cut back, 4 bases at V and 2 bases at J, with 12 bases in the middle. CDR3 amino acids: CASSSTGLAYEQYF. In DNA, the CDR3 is TGTGCCAGCAGTTCAACAGGCCTAGCCTACGAGCAGTACTTC.

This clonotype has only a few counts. In DNA, the CDR3 is TGTGCCAGCAGCTTAATCAGGGATCGGGAGCTGTTTTTT. Encoded protein: CASSLIRDRELFF. The V call is TRBV11-2, the J call TRBJ2-2; perhaps TRBD1 as D (5 bases). CDR1 and CDR2 (germline): SGHAT, FQNNGV. This CDR3 region has 13 residues. Trimming pared 2 bases from V and 9 bases from J, leaving 10 bases between.

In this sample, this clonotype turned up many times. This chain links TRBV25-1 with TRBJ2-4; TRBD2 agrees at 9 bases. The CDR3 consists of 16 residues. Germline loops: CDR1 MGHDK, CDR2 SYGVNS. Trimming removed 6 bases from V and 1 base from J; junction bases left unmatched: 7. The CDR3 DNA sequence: TGTGCCAGCAGCGAGGGTAGCGGGGGCGCCAAAAACATTCAGTACTTC. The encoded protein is CASSEGSGGAKNIQYF.